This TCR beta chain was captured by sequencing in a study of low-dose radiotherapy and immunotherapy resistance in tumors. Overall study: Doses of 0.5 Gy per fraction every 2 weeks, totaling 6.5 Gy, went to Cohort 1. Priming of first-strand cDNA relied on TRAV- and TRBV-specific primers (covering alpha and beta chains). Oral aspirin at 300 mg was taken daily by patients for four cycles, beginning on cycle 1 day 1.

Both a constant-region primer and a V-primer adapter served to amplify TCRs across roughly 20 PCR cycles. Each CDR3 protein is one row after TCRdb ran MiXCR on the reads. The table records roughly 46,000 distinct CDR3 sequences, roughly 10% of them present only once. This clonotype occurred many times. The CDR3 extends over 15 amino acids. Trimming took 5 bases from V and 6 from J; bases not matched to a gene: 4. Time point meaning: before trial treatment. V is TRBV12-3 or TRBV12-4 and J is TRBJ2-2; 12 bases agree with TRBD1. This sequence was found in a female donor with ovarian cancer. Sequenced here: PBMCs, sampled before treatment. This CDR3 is CASSPGQGAPGELFF. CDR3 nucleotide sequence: TGTGCCAGCAGTCCGGGACAGGGGGCGCCCGGGGAGCTGTTTTTT.